This is a list of T cell receptor beta chains from one sample in a study of neurological immune-mediated disorders. One entry per CDR3 protein, called by TCRdb with MiXCR from the 5' RACE reads. The table records about 80,000 distinct CDR3 sequences, approximately 5.8% of them present only once. Sequencing was performed on PBMCs. The receptors derive from a woman aged 55-70 years with multiple sclerosis. CDR3s include the opening cysteine and the closing phenylalanine or tryptophan. A D gene is named only where the DNA matches it firmly. Where a row states a size, it is once, few, many or the class of an expanded clone; other rows omit it.

cdr3_aa cdr3_nt d_call v_call clone_size j_call
CASSQRGGETQYF TGTGCCAGCTCACAACGGGGTGGAGAGACCCAGTACTTC NA TRBV18 many TRBJ2-5
CASSRTGGENYGYTF TGTGCCAGCAGCCGGACAGGGGGCGAGAACTATGGCTACACCTTC TRBD1 TRBV7-9 NA TRBJ1-2
CASNVGDSNQPQHF TGTGCCAGCAATGTCGGTGATAGCAATCAGCCCCAGCATTTT NA TRBV6-6 many TRBJ1-5
CASSLYTSNQPQHF TGTGCCAGCTCCCTTTACACGAGCAATCAGCCCCAGCATTTT NA TRBV7-8 many TRBJ1-5
CASSIQGAAEAFF TGCGCCAGCAGCATACAGGGGGCGGCTGAAGCTTTCTTT TRBD1 TRBV5-1 many TRBJ1-1
CASSLGLLGAEQFF TGCGCCAGCAGCTTGGGTCTATTGGGCGCTGAGCAGTTCTTC NA TRBV5-1 many TRBJ2-1
CASSPGKAVNEQFF TGTGCCAGCAGCCCAGGGAAAGCAGTCAATGAGCAGTTCTTC NA TRBV7-9 many TRBJ2-1
CSASPLNVEAFF TGCAGTGCTAGTCCCCTGAACGTTGAAGCTTTCTTT NA TRBV20-1 many TRBJ1-1
CASFKDSRSGNTIYF TGTGCCAGCTTTAAGGACAGCCGCTCTGGAAACACCATATATTTT NA TRBV7-2 many TRBJ1-3
CASSLGLRGMNTEAFF TGTGCCAGCAGCTTGGGGCTTAGGGGCATGAACACTGAAGCTTTCTTT NA TRBV5-5 many TRBJ1-1
CASSLAVTQETQYF TGTGCCAGCAGCTTAGCGGTTACCCAAGAGACCCAGTACTTC NA TRBV7-2 many TRBJ2-5
CASSQVGGRVGGYTF TGCGCCAGCAGCCAAGTAGGGGGGAGAGTCGGTGGCTACACCTTC NA TRBV4-1 many TRBJ1-2
CASRRSGALAKNIQYF TGTGCCAGCAGACGAAGCGGCGCCCTAGCCAAAAACATTCAGTACTTC NA TRBV2 many TRBJ2-4
CASSLGLTDTGELFF TGTGCCAGCAGCTTAGGCCTGACTGACACCGGGGAGCTGTTTTTT NA TRBV7-8 many TRBJ2-2
CASSFKSTNTEAFF TGTGCCAGCAGCTTCAAATCCACTAACACTGAAGCTTTCTTT NA TRBV7-9 many TRBJ1-1
CSVRVGTPVGEQYF TGCAGCGTTCGAGTCGGGACGCCTGTGGGTGAGCAGTACTTC NA TRBV29-1 many TRBJ2-7
CASSSPGGADTEAFF TGCGCCAGCAGTTCCCCAGGGGGCGCAGACACTGAAGCTTTCTTT TRBD1 TRBV5-1 many TRBJ1-1
CASSSQGALGNSPLHF TGTGCCAGCAGTTCACAGGGGGCTTTGGGTAATTCACCCCTCCACTTT TRBD1 TRBV12-3/TRBV12-4 many TRBJ1-6
CASSSSGRSSYEQYF TGCGCCAGCAGCTCTTCGGGACGGAGCTCCTACGAGCAGTACTTC NA TRBV5-1 many TRBJ2-7
CASSLEVSGSYEQYF TGCGCCAGCAGCTTGGAGGTTAGCGGGAGCTACGAGCAGTACTTC TRBD2 TRBV5-1 medium-sized TRBJ2-7
CSASPPTAHQETQYF TGCAGTGCTAGCCCCCCGACAGCTCACCAAGAGACCCAGTACTTC NA TRBV20-1 many TRBJ2-5
CASSRIDREADTQYF TGCGCCAGCAGCCGAATCGACAGGGAGGCAGATACGCAGTATTTT NA TRBV4-1 many TRBJ2-3
CASSYSNRDPYEQYF TGTGCCAGCAGTTACTCGAACAGGGACCCCTACGAGCAGTACTTC NA TRBV6-5 many TRBJ2-7
CASTTGIGYTF TGTGCCAGCACGACAGGGATTGGCTACACCTTC TRBD1 TRBV6-5 many TRBJ1-2
CASSGIDMYNEQFF TGTGCCAGCAGTGGAATCGACATGTACAATGAGCAGTTCTTC NA TRBV6-1 NA TRBJ2-1
CASSLSGDLETQYF TGTGCCAGCAGTTTATCTGGAGACCTAGAGACCCAGTACTTC NA TRBV27 many TRBJ2-5
CSPDRVSGELFF TGCAGTCCGGACAGGGTGTCCGGGGAGCTGTTTTTT TRBD1 TRBV20-1 medium-sized TRBJ2-2
CASSPGAGTHNEQFF TGTGCCAGCAGCCCGGGCGCGGGGACGCACAATGAGCAGTTCTTC NA TRBV11-2 many TRBJ2-1
CATSREGGLGEKLFF TGTGCCACCAGCAGAGAGGGGGGTCTCGGAGAAAAACTGTTTTTT NA TRBV15 many TRBJ1-4
CASSRGLTGSNTGELFF TGCGCCAGCAGCCGCGGATTGACGGGGTCGAACACCGGGGAGCTGTTTTTT NA TRBV5-1 many TRBJ2-2
CASSQGLSGEQYF TGTGCCAGCAGCCAAGGACTCTCGGGGGAGCAGTACTTC NA TRBV14 many TRBJ2-7
CASRTRDTGANVLTF TGTGCCAGCAGAACAAGGGATACTGGGGCCAACGTCCTGACTTTC NA TRBV6-5 many TRBJ2-6
CASSLVVGEQPQHF TGCGCCAGCAGCTTGGTAGTAGGAGAGCAGCCCCAGCATTTT NA TRBV5-1 many TRBJ1-5
CASSQDPAGGRDEQFF TGCGCCAGCAGCCAAGATCCAGCGGGGGGGCGTGATGAGCAGTTCTTC TRBD2 TRBV4-1 many TRBJ2-1
CASNSPGDSMNTEAFF TGTGCCAGCAATAGTCCGGGGGATTCAATGAACACTGAAGCTTTCTTT NA TRBV28 many TRBJ1-1
CASSLMMNTEAFF TGCGCCAGCAGCTTGATGATGAACACTGAAGCTTTCTTT NA TRBV5-1 many TRBJ1-1
CSARDPGGHTIYF TGCAGTGCTAGAGACCCTGGCGGACACACCATATATTTT NA TRBV20-1 many TRBJ1-3
CASSVDAPGETQYF TGTGCCAGCAGTGTGGACGCCCCGGGAGAGACCCAGTACTTC NA TRBV6-1 many TRBJ2-5
CASSLSSAYEQYF TGTGCCAGCAGTTTAAGCAGTGCCTACGAGCAGTACTTC NA TRBV28 many TRBJ2-7
CASSRDRGLSPLHF TGTGCCAGCAGCCGAGACAGGGGGCTTTCACCCCTCCACTTT TRBD1 TRBV14 many TRBJ1-6
CASSYFGRGLGYTF TGTGCCAGCAGTTACTTCGGCAGGGGGCTTGGCTACACCTTC TRBD1 TRBV6-5 few TRBJ1-2
CASSLEWGDKAFF TGTGCCAGCAGCTTGGAGTGGGGGGATAAAGCTTTCTTT NA TRBV5-5 many TRBJ1-1
CASRDALNTGELFF TGTGCCAGCAGAGATGCACTGAACACCGGGGAGCTGTTTTTT NA TRBV7-2 many TRBJ2-2
CASRATSVGEKLFF TGTGCCAGCAGGGCCACATCGGTGGGTGAAAAACTGTTTTTT NA TRBV6-5 many TRBJ1-4
CASSPDRENSPLHF TGTGCCAGCAGTCCTGACAGGGAGAATTCACCCCTCCACTTT TRBD1 TRBV6-4 many TRBJ1-6
CASSEWGGPNTGELFF TGTGCCAGCAGTGAATGGGGGGGACCGAACACCGGGGAGCTGTTTTTT TRBD2 TRBV25-1 NA TRBJ2-2
CASSLVGITYEQYF TGCGCCAGCAGCTTGGTGGGCATAACCTACGAGCAGTACTTC NA TRBV5-1 few TRBJ2-7
CASSYSTAGGDEKLFF TGTGCCAGCAGTTACTCTACCGCGGGAGGGGATGAAAAACTGTTTTTT NA TRBV6-6 many TRBJ1-4
CASSQGTATYEQYF TGTGCCAGCAGCCAGGGGACAGCCACCTACGAGCAGTACTTC TRBD1 TRBV3-1 many TRBJ2-7
CASSLLDEQFF TGTGCCAGCAGTTTATTGGATGAGCAGTTCTTC NA TRBV12-3/TRBV12-4 many TRBJ2-1
CASSSRGGTNYGYTF TGTGCCAGCAGCTCGAGGGGGGGAACTAACTATGGCTACACCTTC NA TRBV9 NA TRBJ1-2
CSARDPAVYGYTF TGCAGTGCTAGAGATCCGGCAGTCTATGGCTACACCTTC NA TRBV20-1 many TRBJ1-2
CSAARTEVPYEQYF TGCAGTGCTGCTAGGACGGAGGTACCCTACGAGCAGTACTTC NA TRBV20-1 many TRBJ2-7
CASSLSAGPNTEAFF TGCGCCAGCAGCTTGTCGGCAGGGCCGAACACTGAAGCTTTCTTT NA TRBV5-1 many TRBJ1-1